This T cell receptor beta chain stems from a study of blood T cell repertoires in COVID-19. Study-wide background: COVID-19 samples from acute and convalescent phases originated in the United States, Italy and Spain. PBMCs, B-cell-depleted T cells, or T cells were the source of the cDNA or gDNA that made up the material.

Germline CDR1 is MNHEY and CDR2 is SVGEGT. CDR3 length: 14 amino acids. J lost 6 bases, V lost 7 bases, and 9 bases had no gene match. Methods used by the authors: The authors estimated nucleated cell counts from reference gene primer amplification. TCRdb's copy holds only in-frame clones and misses some; the assay was immunoSEQ multiplex PCR. V, J and clone size were drawn from that table, and D and trimming were deduced from the DNA. The profile shows more than 80,000 clones, approximately 80% of them singletons. The gene calls are TRBV6-2 or TRBV6-3 and TRBJ2-3; TRBD2 aligns across 8 bases. This clonotype was sampled from a woman aged 55-69 years with acute or convalescent COVID-19. Material: peripheral blood. CDR3 DNA sequence: TGTGCCAGCACCCCAGCGGGGGCTACGGATACGCAGTATTTT. It codes for CASTPAGATDTQYF.